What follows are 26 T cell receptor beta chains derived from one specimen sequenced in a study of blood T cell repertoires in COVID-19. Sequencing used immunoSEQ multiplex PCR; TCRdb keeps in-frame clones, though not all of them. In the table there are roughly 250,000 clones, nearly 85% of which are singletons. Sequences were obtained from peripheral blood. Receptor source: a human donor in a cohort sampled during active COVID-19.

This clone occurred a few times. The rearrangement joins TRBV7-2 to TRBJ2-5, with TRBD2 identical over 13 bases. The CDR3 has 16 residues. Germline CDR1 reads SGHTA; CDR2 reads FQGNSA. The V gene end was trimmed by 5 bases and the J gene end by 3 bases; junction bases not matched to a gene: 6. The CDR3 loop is CASSLSGTSGKETQYF. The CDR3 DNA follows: TGTGCCAGCAGCCTCTCTGGGACTAGCGGGAAAGAGACCCAGTACTTC.

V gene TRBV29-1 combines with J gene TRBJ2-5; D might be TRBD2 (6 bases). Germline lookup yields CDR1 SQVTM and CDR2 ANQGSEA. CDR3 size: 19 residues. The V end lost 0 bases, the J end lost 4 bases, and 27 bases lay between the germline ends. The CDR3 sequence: CSVEDLPLVGAGKGETQYF. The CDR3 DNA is TGCAGCGTTGAAGATCTTCCCCTGGTAGGAGCGGGTAAGGGAGAGACCCAGTACTTC.

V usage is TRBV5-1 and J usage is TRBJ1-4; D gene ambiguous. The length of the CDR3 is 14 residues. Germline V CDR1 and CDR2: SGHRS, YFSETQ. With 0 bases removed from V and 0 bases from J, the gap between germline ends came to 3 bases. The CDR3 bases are TGCGCCAGCAGCTTGGCGGCAACTAATGAAAAACTGTTTTTT. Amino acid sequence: CASSLAATNEKLFF.

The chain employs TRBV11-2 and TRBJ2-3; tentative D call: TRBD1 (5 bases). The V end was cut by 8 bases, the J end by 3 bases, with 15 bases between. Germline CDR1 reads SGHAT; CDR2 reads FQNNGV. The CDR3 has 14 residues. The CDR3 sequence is CASLGLRHTDTQYF. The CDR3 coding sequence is TGTGCCAGCCTGGGGCTACGGCATACAGATACGCAGTATTTT.

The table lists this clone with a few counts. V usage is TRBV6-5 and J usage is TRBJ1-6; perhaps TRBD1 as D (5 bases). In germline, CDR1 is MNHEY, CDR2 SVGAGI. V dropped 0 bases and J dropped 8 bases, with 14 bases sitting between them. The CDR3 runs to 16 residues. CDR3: CASSYSTGGGHSPLHF. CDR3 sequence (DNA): TGTGCCAGCAGTTACTCGACTGGCGGGGGTCATTCACCCCTCCACTTT.

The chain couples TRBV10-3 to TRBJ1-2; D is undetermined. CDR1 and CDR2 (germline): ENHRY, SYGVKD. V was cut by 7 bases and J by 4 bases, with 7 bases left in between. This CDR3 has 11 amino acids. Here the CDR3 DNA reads TGTGCCATCAAAGAGGTCTATGGCTACACCTTC. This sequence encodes CAIKEVYGYTF.

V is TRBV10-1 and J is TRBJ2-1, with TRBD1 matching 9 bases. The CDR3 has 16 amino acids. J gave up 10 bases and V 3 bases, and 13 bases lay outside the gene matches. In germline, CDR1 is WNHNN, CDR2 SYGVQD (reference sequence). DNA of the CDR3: TGCGCCAGCAGTGATCCCGGGACAGGGAAAATCAGGGAGCAGTTCTTC. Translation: CASSDPGTGKIREQFF.

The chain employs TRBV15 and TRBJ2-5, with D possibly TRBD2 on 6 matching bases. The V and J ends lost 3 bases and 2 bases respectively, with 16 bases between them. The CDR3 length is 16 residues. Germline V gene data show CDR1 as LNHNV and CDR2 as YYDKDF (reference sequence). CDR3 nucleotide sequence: TGTGCCACCAGCAGGGGTACCGGGACTTCTCAAGAGACCCAGTACTTC. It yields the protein CATSRGTGTSQETQYF.

The CDR3: CASSVSTSLNTEAFF. CDR3 nucleotides: TGTGCCAGCAGCGTATCGACTTCCCTGAACACTGAAGCTTTCTTT. The V gene is TRBV9, the J gene TRBJ1-1, with D unclear. This CDR3 region has 15 residues. V was clipped by 1 base and J by 0 bases, with 10 bases between them. Germline lookup yields CDR1 SGDLS and CDR2 YYNGEE.

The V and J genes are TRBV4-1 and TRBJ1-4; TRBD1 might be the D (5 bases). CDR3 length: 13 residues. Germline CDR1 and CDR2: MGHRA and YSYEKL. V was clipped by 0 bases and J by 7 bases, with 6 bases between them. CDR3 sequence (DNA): TGCGCCAGCAGCCAAGAAAGGGGTGAAAAACTGTTTTTT. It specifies CASSQERGEKLFF.

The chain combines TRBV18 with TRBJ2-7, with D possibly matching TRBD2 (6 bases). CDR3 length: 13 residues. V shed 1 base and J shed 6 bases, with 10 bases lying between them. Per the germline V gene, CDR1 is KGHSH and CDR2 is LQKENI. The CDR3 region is CASSPQGGAEQYF. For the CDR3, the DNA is TGTGCCAGCTCACCACAGGGAGGAGCCGAGCAGTACTTC.

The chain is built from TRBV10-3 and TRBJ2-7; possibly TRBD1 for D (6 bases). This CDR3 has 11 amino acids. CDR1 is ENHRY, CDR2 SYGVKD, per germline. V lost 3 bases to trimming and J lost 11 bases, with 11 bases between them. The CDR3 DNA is TGTGCCATCAGTGAAGGGGGATGGGAGTACTTC. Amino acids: CAISEGGWEYF.

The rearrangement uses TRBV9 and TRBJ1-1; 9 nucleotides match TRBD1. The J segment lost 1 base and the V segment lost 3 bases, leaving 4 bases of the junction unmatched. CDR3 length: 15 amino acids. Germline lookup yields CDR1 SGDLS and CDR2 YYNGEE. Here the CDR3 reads CASSAGTGRNTEAFF. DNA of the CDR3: TGTGCCAGCAGCGCCGGGACAGGGCGGAACACTGAAGCTTTCTTT.

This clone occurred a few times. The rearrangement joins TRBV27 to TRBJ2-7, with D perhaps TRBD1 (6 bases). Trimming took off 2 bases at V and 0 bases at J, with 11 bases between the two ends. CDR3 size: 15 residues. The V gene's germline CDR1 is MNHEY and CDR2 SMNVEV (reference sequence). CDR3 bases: TGTGCCAGCAGTTTACAGGGGTTTAACTCCTACGAGCAGTACTTC. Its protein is CASSLQGFNSYEQYF.

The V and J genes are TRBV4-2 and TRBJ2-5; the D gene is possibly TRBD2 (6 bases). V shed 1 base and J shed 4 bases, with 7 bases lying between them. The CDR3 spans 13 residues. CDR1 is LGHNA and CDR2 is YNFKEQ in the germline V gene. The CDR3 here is CASSQVLAETQYF. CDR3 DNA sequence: TGTGCCAGCAGCCAAGTACTAGCAGAGACCCAGTACTTC.

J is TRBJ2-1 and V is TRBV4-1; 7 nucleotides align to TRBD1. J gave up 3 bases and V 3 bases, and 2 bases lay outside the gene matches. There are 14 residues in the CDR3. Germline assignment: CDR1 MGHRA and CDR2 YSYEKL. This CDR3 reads CASSQHRGYNEQFF. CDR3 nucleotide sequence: TGCGCCAGCAGCCAGCACAGGGGCTACAATGAGCAGTTCTTC.

The CDR3 DNA reads as TGTGCCAGCAGTTTAATTCCCGAAAGGACTAGCGGGAGTCTAAGGTCAGATACGCAGTATTTT. Protein: CASSLIPERTSGSLRSDTQYF. This chain links TRBV28 with TRBJ2-3; 13 nucleotides match TRBD2. Germline V lookup: CDR1 MDHEN, CDR2 SYDVKM. The CDR3 runs to 21 residues. V was pared by 2 bases and J by 4 bases, with 18 bases of the junction left unmatched.

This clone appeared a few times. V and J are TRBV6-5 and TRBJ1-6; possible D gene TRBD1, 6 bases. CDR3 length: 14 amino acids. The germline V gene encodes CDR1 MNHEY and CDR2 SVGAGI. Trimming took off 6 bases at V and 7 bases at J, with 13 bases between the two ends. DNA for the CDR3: TGTGCCAGCAGCCTTTCCGGGACAAATTCACCCCTCCACTTT. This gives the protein CASSLSGTNSPLHF.

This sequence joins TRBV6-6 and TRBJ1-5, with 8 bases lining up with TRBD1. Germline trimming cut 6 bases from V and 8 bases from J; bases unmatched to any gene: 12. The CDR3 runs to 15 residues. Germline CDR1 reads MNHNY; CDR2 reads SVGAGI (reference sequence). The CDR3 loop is CASSSGTGLRKPQHF. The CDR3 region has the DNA TGTGCCAGCAGCAGCGGGACAGGACTTAGGAAGCCCCAGCATTTT.

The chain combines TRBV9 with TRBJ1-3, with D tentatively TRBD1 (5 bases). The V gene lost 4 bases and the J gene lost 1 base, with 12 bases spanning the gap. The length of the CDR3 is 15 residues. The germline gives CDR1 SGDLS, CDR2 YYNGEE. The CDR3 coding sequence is TGTGCCAGCAGCCCTAGACAGTCTTCTGGAAACACCATATATTTT. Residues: CASSPRQSSGNTIYF.

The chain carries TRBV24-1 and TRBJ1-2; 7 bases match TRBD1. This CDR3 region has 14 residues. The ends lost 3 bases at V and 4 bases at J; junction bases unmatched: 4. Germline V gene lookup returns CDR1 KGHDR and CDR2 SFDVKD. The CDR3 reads CATSDIDRAYGYTF. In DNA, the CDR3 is TGTGCCACCAGTGATATAGACAGGGCCTATGGCTACACCTTC.

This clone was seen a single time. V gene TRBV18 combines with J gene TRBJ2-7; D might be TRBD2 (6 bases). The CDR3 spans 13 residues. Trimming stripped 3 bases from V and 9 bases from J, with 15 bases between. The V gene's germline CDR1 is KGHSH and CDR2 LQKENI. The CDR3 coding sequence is TGTGCCAGCTCACCCGACGGGGGTGGTGTGCAGTACTTC. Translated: CASSPDGGGVQYF.

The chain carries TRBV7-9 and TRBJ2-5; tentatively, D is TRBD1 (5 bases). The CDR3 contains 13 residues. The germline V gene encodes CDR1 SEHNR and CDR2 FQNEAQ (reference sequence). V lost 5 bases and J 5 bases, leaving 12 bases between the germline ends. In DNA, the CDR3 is TGTGCCAGCAGCCCTGGGGCGCGGGAGACCCAGTACTTC. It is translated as CASSPGARETQYF.

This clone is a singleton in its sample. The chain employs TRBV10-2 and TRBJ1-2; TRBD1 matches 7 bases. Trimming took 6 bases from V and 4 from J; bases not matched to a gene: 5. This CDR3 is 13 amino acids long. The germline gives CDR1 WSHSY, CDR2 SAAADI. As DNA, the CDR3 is TGCGCCAGCAGCCGGGACAGTACCTATGGCTACACCTTC. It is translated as CASSRDSTYGYTF.

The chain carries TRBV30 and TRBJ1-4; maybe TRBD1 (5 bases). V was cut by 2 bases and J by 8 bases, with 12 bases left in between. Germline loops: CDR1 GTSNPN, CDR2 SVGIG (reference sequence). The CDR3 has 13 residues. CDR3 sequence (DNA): TGTGCCTGGAGTAAGCAGGGCGGAGAAAAACTGTTTTTT. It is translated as CAWSKQGGEKLFF.

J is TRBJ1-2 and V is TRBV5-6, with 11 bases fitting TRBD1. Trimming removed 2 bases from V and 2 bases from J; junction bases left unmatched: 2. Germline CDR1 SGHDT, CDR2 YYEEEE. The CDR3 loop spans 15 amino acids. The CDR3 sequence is CASSFRTGGNYGYTF. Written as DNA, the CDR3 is TGTGCCAGCAGCTTCCGGACAGGGGGCAACTATGGCTACACCTTC.